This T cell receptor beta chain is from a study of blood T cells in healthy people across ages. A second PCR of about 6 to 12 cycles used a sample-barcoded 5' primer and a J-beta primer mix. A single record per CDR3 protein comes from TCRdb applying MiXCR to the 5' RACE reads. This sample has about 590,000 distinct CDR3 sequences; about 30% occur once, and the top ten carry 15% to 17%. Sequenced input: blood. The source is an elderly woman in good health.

CDR3 sequence reads: CASKLGQGAGELFF. Written as DNA, the CDR3 is TGTGCCAGCAAATTGGGACAGGGTGCCGGGGAGCTGTTTTTT. The chain links TRBV12-3 or TRBV12-4 to TRBJ2-2; 9 bases fit TRBD1. CDR3 length equals 14 residues. V lost 7 bases, J lost 6 bases, and 6 bases stayed unmatched.